This T cell receptor beta chain was retrieved from a study of response to subunit inactivated influenza vaccine. A single record per CDR3 protein comes from TCRdb applying MiXCR to the RT-PCR reads. Of hundreds of thousands of distinct CDR3 sequences in the sample, about 11% were seen once. Broader study findings: Few additional T cells are recruited per seasonal influenza vaccination, authors suggested.

CDR3 size: 13 residues. The ends were cut back, 4 bases at V and 1 base at J, with 8 bases in the middle. Germline V gene sequence: CDR1 SGDLS, CDR2 YYNGEE. This clonotype was seen ten or more times. Its cognate antigen is unknown. The same data also went into a second study, on T cells expressing NK-cell markers. As that report states: Generation of TCR beta cDNA was performed by 5'RACE template switching incorporating UMIs. Eight donors were sequenced, of whom seven were HCMV-seropositive, while the remaining one was HCMV-seronegative. Of CD8+ T cells, about 1.0-8% belonged to dominant NKG2C+ clonotypes in roughly 6 donors. These same clonotypes (in several donors) also led the CD3+CD56-NKG2C+ fraction.

Source: PBMCs from blood, taken on the day of vaccination. The receptor's source is a man aged 45-60 years who received an inactivated influenza vaccine. This sequence joins TRBV9 and TRBJ1-1; no clear D gene. This chain's CDR3 is CASSPQANTEAFF. For the CDR3, the DNA is TGTGCCAGCAGCCCGCAGGCGAACACTGAAGCTTTCTTT.